The clone carrying this T cell receptor beta chain was recorded a few times. Its antigen is currently unknown. Trimming cost V 6 bases and J 5 bases; bases outside gene matches: 11. The CDR3 consists of 15 residues. CDR1 is MNHNS, CDR2 SASEGT, per germline. This specimen belongs to a study of cytomegalovirus exposure and HLA in healthy donors. Study observations and caveats: Sequence variants that were highly shared formed a cluster that was likely a sequencing artifact. In an earlier analysis, about 87% or about 30%: the productive usage of most TCR beta V segments.

PCR involved 60 Vbeta and 13 Jbeta primers. As handled by the study authors: Later reanalysis found tens of millions of unique TCR beta chains, 9 million to 12 million of them shared. Assay: immunoSEQ multiplex PCR; the TCRdb copy retains only in-frame clones and omits some. V and J calls and clone size follow that table, whereas D and trimming were derived from the DNA. The sample gives some 90,000 clones, roughly 80% of which show up once; about a third is in the top ten. The sample taken for sequencing was PBMCs. The clonotype originates from a man aged 50 to 59 in good health and CMV-seropositive. This chain uses TRBV6-1 with TRBJ2-7, with 9 bases identical to TRBD1. The DNA of the CDR3 is TGTGCCAGCAGAGCGACAGGGGGATGGATAAACGAGCAGTACTTC. It yields the protein CASRATGGWINEQYF.